This T cell receptor (beta chain) appears in the sequencing data of a study of early T cells in non-severe SARS-CoV-2 infection. This CDR3 region has 15 residues. Trimming at V came to 3 bases and at J to 8 bases, leaving 7 bases not matched to a gene. cDNA molecules, individually, were tagged with unique molecular identifiers. TCRdb redid the calling of the 5' RACE reads with MiXCR, one entry per CDR3 protein. The repertoire includes about 71,000 distinct CDR3 sequences, around 15% of them detected once, and 3% to 5% sits in the top ten. Here the sequenced sample was whole blood, taken at baseline. The rearrangement uses TRBV12-3 or TRBV12-4 and TRBJ2-1; TRBD2 agrees at 10 bases. The TCR originated in an adult who was a healthcare worker with PCR-confirmed SARS-CoV-2 infection or an uninfected control (not recorded which). The chain's CDR3 is CASSLASGRRYEQFF. CDR3 in DNA: TGTGCCAGCAGTTTGGCTAGCGGGAGAAGGTATGAGCAGTTCTTC.